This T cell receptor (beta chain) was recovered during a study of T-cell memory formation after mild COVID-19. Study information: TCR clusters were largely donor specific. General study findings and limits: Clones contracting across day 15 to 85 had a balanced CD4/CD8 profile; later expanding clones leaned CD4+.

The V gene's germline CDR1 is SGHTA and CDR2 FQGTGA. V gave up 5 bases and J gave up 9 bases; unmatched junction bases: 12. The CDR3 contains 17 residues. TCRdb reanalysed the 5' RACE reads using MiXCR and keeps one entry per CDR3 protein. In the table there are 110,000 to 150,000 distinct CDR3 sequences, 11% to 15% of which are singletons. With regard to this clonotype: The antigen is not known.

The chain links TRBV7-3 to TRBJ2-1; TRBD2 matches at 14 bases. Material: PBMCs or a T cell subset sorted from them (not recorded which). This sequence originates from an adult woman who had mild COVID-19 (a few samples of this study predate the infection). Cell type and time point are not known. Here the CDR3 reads CASSPERLAGGPGEQFF. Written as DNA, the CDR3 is TGTGCCAGCAGCCCCGAGCGACTAGCGGGAGGGCCTGGTGAGCAGTTCTTC.